This T cell receptor (beta chain) originates from a study of cytomegalovirus exposure and HLA in healthy donors. J was trimmed by 4 bases and V by 5 bases; bases with no gene match: 11. Germline values: CDR1 SEHNR, CDR2 FQNEAQ (reference sequence). The CDR3 totals 16 residues. The PCR employed 60 Vbeta primers together with 13 Jbeta primers. In the authors' methods: About 10 million shared chains were among the about 80 million unique TCR beta chains that a later analysis counted. Repertoires were generated with immunoSEQ multiplex PCR, while TCRdb's copy carries only in-frame clones and drops some. That table is the source of V, J and clone size, and D and trimming were worked out from the DNA. The data hold 130,000 or so clones, with about 82% observed a single time. Comments on this clone: No antigen is known for it.

General observations from the study: In an earlier analysis, most TCR beta V segments were productive about 87% or about 30% of the time. Rates of TCR association differed by HLA locus in a later analysis, with DRB1 highest and HLA-C lowest. For TCR beta chains, V- and J-gene trimming was later linked to a missense DCLRE1C variant.

Sequenced: PBMCs. The V call is TRBV7-9, the J call TRBJ2-3, with 8 positions matching TRBD2. The sequence was collected from a man younger than 45 in good health and CMV-seronegative. CDR3 bases: TGTGCCAGCAGCGAAGGGACTAGAGGTAGGGCAGATACGCAGTATTTT. Translated: CASSEGTRGRADTQYF.